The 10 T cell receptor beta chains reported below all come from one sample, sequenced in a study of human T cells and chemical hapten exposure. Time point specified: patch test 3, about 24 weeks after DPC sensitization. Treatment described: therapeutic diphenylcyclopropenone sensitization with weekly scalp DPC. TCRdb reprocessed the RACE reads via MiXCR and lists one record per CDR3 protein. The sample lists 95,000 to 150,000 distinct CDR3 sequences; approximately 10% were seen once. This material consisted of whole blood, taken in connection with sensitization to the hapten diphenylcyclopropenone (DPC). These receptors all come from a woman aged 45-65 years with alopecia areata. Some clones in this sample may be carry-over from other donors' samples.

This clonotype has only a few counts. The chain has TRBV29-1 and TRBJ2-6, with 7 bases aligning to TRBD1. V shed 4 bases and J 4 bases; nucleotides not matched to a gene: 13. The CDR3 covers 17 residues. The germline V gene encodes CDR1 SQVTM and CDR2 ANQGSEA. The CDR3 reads CSVAGQVNRFGANVLTF. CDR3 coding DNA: TGCAGCGTTGCCGGACAGGTTAATCGGTTCGGGGCCAACGTCCTGACTTTC.

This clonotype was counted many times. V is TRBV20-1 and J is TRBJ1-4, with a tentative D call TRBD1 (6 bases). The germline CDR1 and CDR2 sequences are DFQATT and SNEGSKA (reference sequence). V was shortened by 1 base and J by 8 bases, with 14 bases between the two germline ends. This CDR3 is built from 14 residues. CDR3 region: CSARVLGAGEKLFF. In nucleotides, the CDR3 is TGCAGTGCTAGAGTTCTGGGGGCTGGAGAAAAACTGTTTTTT.

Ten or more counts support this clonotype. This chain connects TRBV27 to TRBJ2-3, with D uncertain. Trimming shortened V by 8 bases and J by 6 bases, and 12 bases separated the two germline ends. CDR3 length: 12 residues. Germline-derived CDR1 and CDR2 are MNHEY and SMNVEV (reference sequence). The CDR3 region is CASSLSRDTQYF. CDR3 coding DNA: TGTGCCAGCTCCTTAAGTCGTGATACGCAGTATTTT.

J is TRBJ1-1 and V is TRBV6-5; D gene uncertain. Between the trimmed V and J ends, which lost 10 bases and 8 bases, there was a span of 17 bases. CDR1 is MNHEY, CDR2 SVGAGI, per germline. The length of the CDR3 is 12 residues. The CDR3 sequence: CATRSATLEAFF. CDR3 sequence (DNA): TGTGCCACCAGAAGCGCAACTCTAGAAGCTTTCTTT.

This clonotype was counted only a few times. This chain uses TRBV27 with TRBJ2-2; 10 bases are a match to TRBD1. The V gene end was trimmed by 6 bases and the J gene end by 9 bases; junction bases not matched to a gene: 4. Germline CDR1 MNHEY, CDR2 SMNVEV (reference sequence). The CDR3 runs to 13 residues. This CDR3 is CASSPGQGRELFF. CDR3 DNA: TGTGCCAGCAGCCCGGGACAGGGGAGGGAGCTGTTTTTT.

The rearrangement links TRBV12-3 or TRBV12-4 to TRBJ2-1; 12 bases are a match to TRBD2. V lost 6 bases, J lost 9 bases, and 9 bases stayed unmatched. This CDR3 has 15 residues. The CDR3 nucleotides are TGTGCCAGCAGAGAGCTAGCGGGAGGGTCAAGTGAGCAGTTCTTC. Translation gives CASRELAGGSSEQFF.

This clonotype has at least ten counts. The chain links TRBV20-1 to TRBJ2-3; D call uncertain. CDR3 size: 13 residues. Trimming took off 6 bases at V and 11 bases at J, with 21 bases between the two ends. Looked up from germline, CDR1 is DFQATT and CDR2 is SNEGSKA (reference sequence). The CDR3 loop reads CSAPAQELVEQYF. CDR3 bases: TGCAGTGCCCCGGCCCAGGAGCTAGTAGAGCAGTATTTT.

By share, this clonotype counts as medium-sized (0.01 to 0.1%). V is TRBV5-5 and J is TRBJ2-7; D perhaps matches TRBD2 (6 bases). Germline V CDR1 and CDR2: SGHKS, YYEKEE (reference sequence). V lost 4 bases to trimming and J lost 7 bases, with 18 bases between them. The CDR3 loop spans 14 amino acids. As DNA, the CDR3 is TGTGCCAGCAGCCGACTAGGAGGGACGTGGGAGCAGTACTTC. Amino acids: CASSRLGGTWEQYF.

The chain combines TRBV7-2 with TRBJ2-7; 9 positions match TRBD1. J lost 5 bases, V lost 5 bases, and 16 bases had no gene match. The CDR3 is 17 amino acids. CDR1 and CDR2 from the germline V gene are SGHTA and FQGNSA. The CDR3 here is CASSVNLPGQGVDEQYF. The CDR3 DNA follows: TGTGCCAGCAGCGTGAATCTGCCGGGACAGGGTGTCGACGAGCAGTACTTC.

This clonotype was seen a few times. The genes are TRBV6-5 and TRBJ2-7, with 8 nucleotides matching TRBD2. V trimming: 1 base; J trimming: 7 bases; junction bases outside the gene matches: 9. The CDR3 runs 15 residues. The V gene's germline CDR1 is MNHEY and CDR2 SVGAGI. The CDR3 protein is CASSYYGGGAGEQYF. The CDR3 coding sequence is TGTGCCAGCAGTTACTACGGGGGGGGGGCCGGTGAGCAGTACTTC.